Following are 27 T cell receptor beta chains from one sample sequenced in a study of T cell responses to AZD1222 COVID-19 vaccine. Using immunoSEQ multiplex PCR, the repertoire was profiled, and TCRdb retains in-frame clones only, with some absent. The sample consists of 25,000 to 30,000 clones, 75% to 90% of them appearing once. This material consisted of peripheral blood, taken on day 0 of AZD1222 vaccination. The receptors come from an adult in good health.

V and J are TRBV19 and TRBJ2-7, with 7 bases aligning to TRBD2. With 1 base clipped from V and 0 bases from J, the junction kept 3 bases outside the gene matches. This CDR3 has 15 residues. Germline CDR1 LNHDA, CDR2 SQIVND (reference sequence). CDR3 loop: CASSIGASGSYEQYF. CDR3 DNA sequence: TGTGCCAGTAGTATAGGGGCTAGCGGCTCCTACGAGCAGTACTTC.

The chain uses TRBV5-1 and TRBJ1-5; D not resolved. The CDR3 loop spans 13 amino acids. CDR1 SGHRS and CDR2 YFSETQ come from the germline V gene. Trimming took 7 bases from V and 2 from J, leaving 10 bases between them. In DNA form, the CDR3 reads TGCGCCAGCCTTGACGGCCGCAATCAGCCCCAGCATTTT. Protein sequence: CASLDGRNQPQHF. The full variable domain, rest sourced from reference TRBV5-1 and TRBJ1-5, is KAGVTQTPRYLIKTRGQQVTLSCSPISGHRSVSWYQQTPGQGLQFLFEYFSETQRNKGNFPGRFSGRQFSNSRSEMNVSTLELGDSALYLCASLDGRNQPQHFGDGTRLSIL.

This sequence joins TRBV7-2 and TRBJ1-5; D remains ambiguous. Trimming took 5 bases from V and 6 from J, leaving 14 bases between them. This CDR3 spans 14 amino acids. Germline loops: CDR1 SGHTA, CDR2 FQGNSA. The CDR3 protein is CASSPGSGSQPQHF. For the CDR3, the DNA is TGTGCCAGCAGCCCCGGGAGCGGGAGTCAGCCCCAGCATTTT.

The genes are TRBV28 and TRBJ2-7, with 7 bases fitting TRBD1. V shed 5 bases, J shed 2 bases, and the junction held 6 bases outside the gene matches. From germline, CDR1 is MDHEN and CDR2 SYDVKM. This CDR3 has 14 residues. The CDR3 spells CASSRRQGPYEQYF. The CDR3 DNA reads as TGTGCCAGCAGTCGAAGACAGGGCCCCTACGAGCAGTACTTC.

The chain links TRBV24-1 to TRBJ2-7; D perhaps matches TRBD2 (6 bases). The CDR3 consists of 15 residues. Germline V gives CDR1 KGHDR, CDR2 SFDVKD. Trimming left V 0 bases short and J 3 bases short, with 11 bases between. CDR3 DNA: TGTGCCACCAGTGATTTGAGGGCTAGCGACTACGAGCAGTACTTC. Its protein is CATSDLRASDYEQYF.

The chain links TRBV2 to TRBJ2-3; 9 nucleotides agree with TRBD1. The germline V gene encodes CDR1 SNHLY and CDR2 FYNNEI. J lost 3 bases, V lost 7 bases, and 5 bases had no gene match. The CDR3 is 14 amino acids. This chain's CDR3 is CASKRDRATDTQYF. For the CDR3, the DNA is TGTGCCAGCAAGAGGGACAGGGCAACAGATACGCAGTATTTT.

This sequence joins TRBV10-2 and TRBJ1-1, with 7 nucleotides matching TRBD1. J lost 3 bases, V lost 3 bases, and 7 bases had no gene match. The CDR3 totals 15 residues. The germline V gene encodes CDR1 WSHSY and CDR2 SAAADI. The chain's CDR3 is CASSDIRGADTEAFF. The CDR3 coding sequence is TGCGCCAGCAGTGATATCAGGGGGGCCGACACTGAAGCTTTCTTT.

The sample holds one count of this clone. J is TRBJ2-7 and V is TRBV4-3, with 9 bases matching TRBD1. The CDR3 is 14 residues long. J was trimmed by 5 bases and V by 4 bases; bases with no gene match: 6. Germline V gene sequence: CDR1 LGHNA, CDR2 YSLEER. CDR3 sequence reads: CASSPGQGKHEQYF. The CDR3 DNA follows: TGCGCCAGCAGCCCTGGACAGGGGAAACACGAGCAGTACTTC.

V gene TRBV7-8 combines with J gene TRBJ1-5; weak D call: TRBD1 (5 bases). Deletions cut 5 bases from V and 2 bases from J, with 16 bases between. The CDR3 length is 16 residues. Germline CDR1 and CDR2: SGHVS and FQNEAQ. The CDR3 loop reads CASSKEGQGGNQPQHF. In DNA, the CDR3 is TGTGCCAGCAGCAAAGAGGGCCAGGGTGGCAATCAGCCCCAGCATTTT.

This clone was seen only once. V is TRBV7-9 and J is TRBJ1-4; D call uncertain. The length of the CDR3 is 14 residues. Germline V gene data show CDR1 as SEHNR and CDR2 as FQNEAQ (reference sequence). Trimming took 5 bases from V and 8 from J, leaving 15 bases between them. The CDR3 region is CASSPVVAVEKLFF. The CDR3 coding sequence is TGTGCCAGCAGCCCGGTGGTGGCGGTAGAAAAACTGTTTTTT.

This clone is a singleton in its sample. The chain couples TRBV27 to TRBJ2-1; the D is unclear. V was cut by 3 bases and J by 8 bases, with 8 bases left in between. CDR3 length: 12 amino acids. In germline, CDR1 is MNHEY, CDR2 SMNVEV (reference sequence). The CDR3 DNA follows: TGTGCCAGCAGTTTCTCTCGGCATGAGCAGTTCTTC. Translating it yields CASSFSRHEQFF.

The chain uses TRBV29-1 and TRBJ2-2, with 8 bases lining up with TRBD2. Germline CDR1 SQVTM, CDR2 ANQGSEA. V shed 3 bases and J 5 bases; nucleotides not matched to a gene: 5. CDR3 length: 14 residues. CDR3 in amino acids: CSVEASGPTGELFF. The CDR3 nucleotides are TGCAGCGTTGAGGCTAGCGGGCCTACCGGGGAGCTGTTTTTT.

V gene TRBV19 combines with J gene TRBJ2-2; maybe TRBD1 (6 bases). The V end was cut by 5 bases, the J end by 7 bases, with 17 bases between. The CDR3 is 15 residues long. Germline values: CDR1 LNHDA, CDR2 SQIVND (reference sequence). The CDR3 loop is CASSLRTESVGELFF. The CDR3 bases are TGTGCCAGTAGTCTCCGGACAGAATCAGTCGGGGAGCTGTTTTTT.

V and J are TRBV19 and TRBJ1-2, with 8 bases that match TRBD1. CDR3 length equals 15 residues. J lost 8 bases, V lost 3 bases, and 11 bases had no gene match. Germline CDR1 LNHDA, CDR2 SQIVND (reference sequence). The CDR3 DNA follows: TGTGCCAGTAGTATTTGGTCTGGGACAGGCCGGGGCTACACCTTC. As protein: CASSIWSGTGRGYTF.

The chain carries TRBV30 and TRBJ1-5; 8 bases match TRBD1. V dropped 3 bases and J dropped 7; count of bases not matched to a gene: 8. The CDR3 is 14 amino acids. Germline lookup yields CDR1 GTSNPN and CDR2 SVGIG (reference sequence). The CDR3 sequence is CAWSSSTGAQPQHF. In nucleotides, the CDR3 is TGTGCCTGGAGCTCCTCGACAGGGGCCCAGCCCCAGCATTTT.

V usage is TRBV5-4 and J usage is TRBJ1-4; no definite D call. The CDR3 is made up of 16 amino acids. Trimming removed 1 base at V and 0 bases at J, with 10 bases between. In germline, CDR1 is SGHNT, CDR2 YYREEE (reference sequence). In DNA, the CDR3 is TGTGCCAGCAGCTTGAGACGCGCCGCAACTAATGAAAAACTGTTTTTT. Translation gives CASSLRRAATNEKLFF.

The V call is TRBV19, the J call TRBJ1-1; TRBD1 might be the D (6 bases). CDR1 LNHDA and CDR2 SQIVND come from the germline V gene (reference sequence). Trimming pared 4 bases from V and 1 base from J, leaving 13 bases between. This CDR3 contains 15 residues. The CDR3 DNA follows: TGTGCCAGTAGTACCCCCAGGGGACAGAACACTGAAGCTTTCTTT. Residues: CASSTPRGQNTEAFF.

A single count supports this clone. The gene calls are TRBV6-5 and TRBJ1-5; tentative D call: TRBD1 (5 bases). V was pared by 0 bases and J by 8 bases, with 11 bases between. Germline CDR1 reads MNHEY; CDR2 reads SVGAGI. The CDR3 loop spans 14 amino acids. DNA of the CDR3: TGTGCCAGCAGTTACTCGGGCACAGGTAAGCCCCAGCATTTT. It encodes CASSYSGTGKPQHF.

The chain recombines TRBV10-1 with TRBJ2-7, with unresolved D. This CDR3 spans 14 amino acids. Germline loops: CDR1 WNHNN, CDR2 SYGVQD (reference sequence). The V gene lost 3 bases and the J gene lost 3 bases, with 12 bases spanning the gap. The CDR3 spells CASSEGLVGYEQYF. CDR3 coding DNA: TGCGCCAGCAGTGAAGGTTTGGTGGGCTACGAGCAGTACTTC.

The sample holds one count of this clone. The chain combines TRBV3-1 (or the pseudogene TRBV3-2) with TRBJ2-1; TRBD1 agrees at 8 bases. Trimming at V came to 5 bases and at J to 3 bases, leaving 6 bases not matched to a gene. The V gene's germline CDR1 is LGHDT and CDR2 YNNKEL (reference sequence). This CDR3 is 15 amino acids long. CDR3 region: CASSFNRGVYNEQFF. CDR3 nucleotide sequence: TGTGCCAGCAGCTTTAACAGGGGGGTCTACAATGAGCAGTTCTTC.

The chain recombines TRBV27 with TRBJ1-5; 8 bases line up with TRBD1. Germline CDR1 reads MNHEY; CDR2 reads SMNVEV (reference sequence). V shed 5 bases, J shed 4 bases, and the junction held 4 bases outside the gene matches. The CDR3 spans 14 residues. Here the CDR3 reads CASSTYRGNQPQHF. The CDR3 DNA reads TGTGCCAGCAGTACGTACAGGGGGAATCAGCCCCAGCATTTT.

V gene TRBV29-1 combines with J gene TRBJ1-4; no definite D call. This CDR3 is 11 amino acids long. In germline, CDR1 is SQVTM, CDR2 ANQGSEA. V was clipped by 4 bases and J by 10 bases, with 10 bases between them. In DNA form, the CDR3 reads TGCAGCGTTGGGTTACTTGGAAAACTGTTTTTT. Its translation: CSVGLLGKLFF.

The chain links TRBV2 to TRBJ2-1; D is undetermined. Germline-derived CDR1 and CDR2 are SNHLY and FYNNEI. V was trimmed by 1 base and J by 5 bases, leaving 15 bases between them. The CDR3 length is 16 residues. CDR3 sequence reads: CASSEERSPPNNEQFF. CDR3 bases: TGTGCCAGCAGTGAAGAAAGATCTCCTCCCAACAATGAGCAGTTCTTC.

The chain combines TRBV9 with TRBJ1-6, with 8 nucleotides matching TRBD1. The CDR3 is 15 amino acids. Germline V gene lookup returns CDR1 SGDLS and CDR2 YYNGEE. The V gene end was trimmed by 1 base and the J gene end by 10 bases; junction bases not matched to a gene: 7. CDR3 DNA sequence: TGTGCCAGCAGCGTATTGGAGACAGGGGAGTCACCCCTCCACTTT. This sequence encodes CASSVLETGESPLHF.

The CDR3 DNA is TGTGCCAGCAGCTTATCCCATGAGCAGTTCTTC. Its protein product is CASSLSHEQFF. The gene calls are TRBV13 and TRBJ2-1; D gene uncertain. Germline V CDR1 and CDR2: PRHDT, FYEKMQ (reference sequence). The CDR3 has 11 residues. Deletions cut 2 bases from V and 8 bases from J, with 4 bases between.

Details on this clone: The junction does not match germline at one end; this may be a read error. The V call is TRBV5-1, the J call TRBJ1-5; no clear D gene. CDR1 is SGHRS, CDR2 YFSETQ, per germline. CDR3 length: 13 amino acids. In nucleotides, the CDR3 is TGCGCCAGCAGATTGGAGGTCGGACAGCCCCAGCATTTT. Translating it yields CASRLEVGQPQHF.

The gene calls are TRBV5-1 and TRBJ2-2; no clear D. Germline assignment: CDR1 SGHRS and CDR2 YFSETQ. This CDR3 comprises 15 residues. Trimming pared 1 base from V and 6 bases from J, leaving 13 bases between. CDR3 in DNA: TGCGCCAGCAGCTTGCGATTAGGCGATGCCGGGGAGCTGTTTTTT. Amino acids: CASSLRLGDAGELFF.